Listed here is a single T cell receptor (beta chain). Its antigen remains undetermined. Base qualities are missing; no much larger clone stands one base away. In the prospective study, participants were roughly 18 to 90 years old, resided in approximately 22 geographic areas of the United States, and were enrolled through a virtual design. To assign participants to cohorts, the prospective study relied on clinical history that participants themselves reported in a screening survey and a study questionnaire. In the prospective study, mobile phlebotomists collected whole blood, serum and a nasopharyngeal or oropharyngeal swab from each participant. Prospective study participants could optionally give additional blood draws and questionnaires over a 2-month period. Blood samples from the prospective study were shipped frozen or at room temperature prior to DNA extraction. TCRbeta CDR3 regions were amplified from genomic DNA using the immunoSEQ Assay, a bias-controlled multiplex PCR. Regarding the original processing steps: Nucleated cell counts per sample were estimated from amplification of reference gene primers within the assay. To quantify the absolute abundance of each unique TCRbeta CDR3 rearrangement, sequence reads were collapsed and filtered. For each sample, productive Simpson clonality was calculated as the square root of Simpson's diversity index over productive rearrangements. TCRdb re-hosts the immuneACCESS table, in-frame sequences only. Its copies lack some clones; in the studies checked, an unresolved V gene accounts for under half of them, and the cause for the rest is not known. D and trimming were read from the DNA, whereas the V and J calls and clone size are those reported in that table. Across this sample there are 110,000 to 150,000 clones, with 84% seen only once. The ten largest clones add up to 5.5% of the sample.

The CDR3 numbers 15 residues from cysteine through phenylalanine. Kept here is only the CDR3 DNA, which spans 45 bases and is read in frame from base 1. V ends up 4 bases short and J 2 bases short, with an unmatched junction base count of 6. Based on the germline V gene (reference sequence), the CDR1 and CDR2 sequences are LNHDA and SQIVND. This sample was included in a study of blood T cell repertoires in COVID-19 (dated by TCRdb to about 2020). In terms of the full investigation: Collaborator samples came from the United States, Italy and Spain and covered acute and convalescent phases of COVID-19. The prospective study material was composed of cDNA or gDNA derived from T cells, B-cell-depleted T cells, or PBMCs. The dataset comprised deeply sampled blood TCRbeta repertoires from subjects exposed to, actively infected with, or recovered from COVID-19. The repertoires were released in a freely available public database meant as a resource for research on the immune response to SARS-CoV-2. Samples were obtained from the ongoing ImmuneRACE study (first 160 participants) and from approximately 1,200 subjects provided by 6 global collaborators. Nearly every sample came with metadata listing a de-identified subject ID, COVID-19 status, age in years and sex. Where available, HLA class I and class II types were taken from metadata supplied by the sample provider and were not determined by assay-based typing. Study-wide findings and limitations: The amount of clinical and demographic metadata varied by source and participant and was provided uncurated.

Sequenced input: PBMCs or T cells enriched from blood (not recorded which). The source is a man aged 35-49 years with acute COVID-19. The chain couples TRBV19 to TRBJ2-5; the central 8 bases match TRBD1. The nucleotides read TGTGCCAGTAGTAGACCCGGGACAGGACAAGAGACCCAGTACTTC. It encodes CASSRPGTGQETQYF.